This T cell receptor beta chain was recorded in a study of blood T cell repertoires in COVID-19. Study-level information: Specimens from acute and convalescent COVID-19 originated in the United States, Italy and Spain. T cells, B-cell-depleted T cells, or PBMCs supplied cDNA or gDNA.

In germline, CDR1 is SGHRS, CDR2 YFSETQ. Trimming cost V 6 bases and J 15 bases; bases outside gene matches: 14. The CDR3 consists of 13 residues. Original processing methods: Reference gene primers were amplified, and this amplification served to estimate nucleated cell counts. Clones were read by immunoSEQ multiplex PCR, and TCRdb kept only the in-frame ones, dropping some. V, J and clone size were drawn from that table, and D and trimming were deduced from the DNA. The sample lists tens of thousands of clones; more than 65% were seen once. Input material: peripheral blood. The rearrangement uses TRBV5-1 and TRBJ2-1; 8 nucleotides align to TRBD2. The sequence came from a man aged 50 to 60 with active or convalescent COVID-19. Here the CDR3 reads CASTQRVTSVLFF. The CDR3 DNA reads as TGCGCCAGCACCCAGCGGGTGACTAGCGTACTGTTCTTC.